The clone carrying this T cell receptor (beta chain) was picked up many times. Its antigen is currently unknown. Germline V gene lookup returns CDR1 SGHRS and CDR2 YFSETQ. The CDR3 is 15 residues long. V shed 4 bases and J 1 base; nucleotides not matched to a gene: 6. After constant-region reverse-primer amplification, full-length variable regions underwent semi-nested PCR with Nested Universal Primer A. From the 5' RACE reads, TCRdb called clonotypes with MiXCR, one entry per CDR3 protein. Of some 62,000 distinct CDR3 sequences listed, around 30% are singletons. Study-level findings and limits: Greatest tumor Treg TCR overlap was with tumor naive CD4+ cells.

The sequenced sample consisted of tumor-infiltrating naive CD4+ T cells sorted from the breast tumor. Sample subset: naive CD4+ T cells, CD4+CD45RA+CD25-. The TCR comes from a female donor with breast cancer. The chain couples TRBV5-1 to TRBJ2-7; 9 positions match TRBD2. The CDR3 loop reads CASSSSGSRSYEQYF. In DNA, the CDR3 is TGCGCCAGCAGCAGTAGCGGGAGTAGGTCCTACGAGCAGTACTTC.